The 14 T cell receptor beta chains below were found in one sample sequenced in a study of early T cells in non-severe SARS-CoV-2 infection. Each CDR3 protein gets one entry after TCRdb re-called the 5' RACE reads with MiXCR. The sample shows around 40,000 distinct CDR3 sequences, about 11% of them seen only once. What was sequenced was whole blood. Receptors were obtained from an adult who was a healthcare worker with PCR-confirmed SARS-CoV-2 infection or an uninfected control (not recorded which).

This clonotype was counted at least ten times. This chain uses TRBV3-1 with TRBJ1-2; D not certain. CDR1 and CDR2 (germline): LGHDT, YNNKEL (reference sequence). The CDR3 spans 16 residues. The V and J ends lost 2 bases and 5 bases respectively, with 18 bases between them. The CDR3 region has the DNA TGTGCCAGCAGCCAAACCCCAATTAACCCGGGGTATGGCTACACCTTC. This translates into CASSQTPINPGYGYTF.

This clonotype came up many times. The CDR3 loop reads CASSYSTGVRNGELFF. CDR3 DNA: TGTGCCAGCAGTTACTCTACAGGGGTCCGCAACGGGGAGCTGTTTTTT. The chain joins TRBV6-5 to TRBJ2-2; the match to TRBD1 covers 7 bases. This CDR3 is built from 16 residues. With V trimmed by 0 bases and J by 7 bases, 8 bases remained unmatched. Germline loops: CDR1 MNHEY, CDR2 SVGAGI.

In its sample, this clonotype was seen many times. The chain combines TRBV20-1 with TRBJ2-3; 8 bases agree with TRBD2. This CDR3 contains 14 residues. The ends lost 6 bases at V and 6 bases at J; junction bases unmatched: 11. CDR1 and CDR2 (germline): DFQATT, SNEGSKA (reference sequence). CDR3 sequence: CSAPFGGVSDTQYF. The CDR3 nucleotides are TGCAGTGCCCCGTTCGGGGGGGTTTCTGATACGCAGTATTTT.

There are a few counts of this clonotype. V usage is TRBV12-3 or TRBV12-4 and J usage is TRBJ1-3; no reliable D call. Trimming took 7 bases from V and 0 from J, leaving 13 bases between them. This CDR3 region has 15 residues. The CDR3 here is CASIPAIHSGNTIYF. The CDR3 coding sequence is TGTGCCAGCATCCCAGCAATCCACTCTGGAAACACCATATATTTT.

The J gene is TRBJ1-1, the V gene TRBV27; D is perhaps TRBD1 (6 bases). The CDR3 has 15 residues. The germline V gene has CDR1 MNHEY and CDR2 SMNVEV (reference sequence). V dropped 6 bases and J dropped 4 bases, with 18 bases sitting between them. In DNA, the CDR3 is TGTGCCAGCAGCCTAGCACAAGGGGGTATCACTGAAGCTTTCTTT. Amino acid sequence: CASSLAQGGITEAFF.

This clonotype appeared a single time. The chain links TRBV7-2 to TRBJ1-2, with D maybe TRBD1 (6 bases). The CDR3 length is 14 residues. With 2 bases removed from V and 6 bases from J, the gap between germline ends came to 13 bases. The germline V gene has CDR1 SGHTA and CDR2 FQGNSA. The CDR3 sequence is CASSLTGDKNGYTF. Written as DNA, the CDR3 is TGTGCCAGCAGCTTAACGGGGGACAAGAATGGCTACACCTTC.

The chain couples TRBV7-8 to TRBJ1-1; no clear D gene. CDR3 length equals 13 residues. Germline CDR1 reads SGHVS; CDR2 reads FQNEAQ. V was trimmed by 3 bases and J by 2 bases, leaving 7 bases between them. The DNA for the CDR3 is TGTGCCAGCAGCTTCGACATCAACACTGAAGCTTTCTTT. It codes for CASSFDINTEAFF. The full variable domain, its missing parts supplied by reference TRBV7-8 and TRBJ1-1, is GAGVSQSPRYKVAKRGQDVALRCDPISGHVSLFWYQQALGQGPEFLTYFQNEAQLDKSGLPSDRFFAERPEGSVSTLKIQRTQQEDSAVYLCASSFDINTEAFFGQGTRLTVV.

This clonotype was detected only a few times. The chain links TRBV7-9 to TRBJ1-5, with D possibly being TRBD1 (6 bases). This CDR3 is built from 15 residues. Germline values: CDR1 SEHNR, CDR2 FQNEAQ (reference sequence). Trimming removed 0 bases at V and 6 bases at J, with 12 bases between. This CDR3 is CASSLAPGVGQPQHF. DNA for the CDR3: TGTGCCAGCAGCTTAGCCCCAGGGGTCGGTCAGCCCCAGCATTTT.

This clonotype has a count of ten or more. V is TRBV6-2 or TRBV6-3 and J is TRBJ2-1; D is perhaps TRBD1 (5 bases). CDR1 MNHEY and CDR2 SVGEGT come from the germline V gene. The CDR3 is 13 residues long. With 5 bases removed from V and 8 bases from J, the gap between germline ends came to 13 bases. CDR3 DNA: TGTGCCAGCAGTCCCGCAGGGTGGGATGAGCAGTTCTTC. Amino acid sequence: CASSPAGWDEQFF.

This clonotype was seen repeatedly, ten times or more. The CDR3: CSAGRAGFNRDTQYF. The CDR3 DNA reads as TGCAGTGCTGGTCGAGCAGGGTTTAATAGAGATACGCAGTATTTT. The chain recombines TRBV20-1 with TRBJ2-3; D might be TRBD1 (5 bases). V lost 5 bases to trimming and J lost 5 bases, with 20 bases between them. Per the germline V gene, CDR1 is DFQATT and CDR2 is SNEGSKA (reference sequence). The CDR3 is made up of 15 amino acids.

This clonotype was detected only a few times. The genes are TRBV19 and TRBJ2-1; TRBD1 aligns across 9 bases. V was clipped by 8 bases and J by 5 bases; unmatched bases: 4. This CDR3 has 13 residues. From germline, CDR1 is LNHDA and CDR2 SQIVND (reference sequence). The CDR3 sequence is CASSRDRDNEQFF. CDR3 nucleotides: TGTGCCAGTTCGCGGGACAGGGACAATGAGCAGTTCTTC.

The table lists this clonotype with a few counts. The V gene is TRBV7-3, the J gene TRBJ2-1; 9 positions match TRBD2. The CDR3 consists of 15 residues. CDR1 and CDR2 from the germline V gene are SGHTA and FQGTGA. The junction had 3 bases not matched to a gene; V was cut back by 5 bases and J by 1 base. In DNA, the CDR3 is TGTGCCAGCAGCACCAGCGGGGGGTCCTACAATGAGCAGTTCTTC. Translating it yields CASSTSGGSYNEQFF.

This clonotype was detected ten times or more. The rearrangement links TRBV6-2 or TRBV6-3 to TRBJ1-1; 8 nucleotides line up with TRBD1. Germline trimming cut 6 bases from V and 2 bases from J; bases unmatched to any gene: 11. CDR1 and CDR2 (germline): MNHEY, SVGEGT. The CDR3 contains 16 residues. The CDR3 DNA sequence: TGTGCCAGCAGCCACCGGGACAGGAATTATAACACTGAAGCTTTCTTT. This gives the protein CASSHRDRNYNTEAFF.

This clonotype was counted many times. The chain couples TRBV30 to TRBJ1-2, with D unclear. The CDR3 runs to 11 residues. V was cut by 7 bases and J by 4 bases, with 10 bases left in between. Germline CDR1 and CDR2: GTSNPN and SVGIG (reference sequence). The CDR3 DNA sequence: TGTGCCTTGTCGCGGTCCTATGGCTACACCTTC. This translates into CALSRSYGYTF.